Listed below are T cell receptor beta chains from one sample, sequenced in a study of blood T cell repertoires in COVID-19. The assay was immunoSEQ multiplex PCR, and TCRdb's table has in-frame clones only and misses some. The sample lists about 200,000 clones, 70% to 90% seen once, with roughly 21% in the top ten. Material: peripheral blood. These receptors all come from a man in his 60s with active or convalescent COVID-19. CDR3s include the opening cysteine and the closing phenylalanine or tryptophan. The order of the fields is V gene, J gene, clone size, D gene, CDR3 DNA, CDR3 protein. The D gene is left open where the match is weak. Expanded clones get a size class; other rows say once, few or many, or leave the size out.

v_gene: TRBV19; j_gene: TRBJ1-5; abundance: -; d_gene: -; CDR3nt: TGTGCCAGTAGTACCTTCACAGGACACGGTAATAGCAATCAGCCCCAGCATTTT; CDR3aa: CASSTFTGHGNSNQPQHF
v_gene: TRBV9; j_gene: TRBJ2-1; abundance: -; d_gene: -; CDR3nt: TGTGCCAGCAGCGTAGATAGCGGATCCTACAATGAGCAGTTCTTC; CDR3aa: CASSVDSGSYNEQFF
v_gene: TRBV3-1/TRBV3-2; j_gene: TRBJ1-2; abundance: few; d_gene: -; CDR3nt: TGTGCCAGCAGCCAAGATAGGTTTACAGGGCCCTATGGCTACACCTTC; CDR3aa: CASSQDRFTGPYGYTF
v_gene: TRBV15; j_gene: TRBJ2-6; abundance: -; d_gene: TRBD1; CDR3nt: TGTGCCACCAGCAGAGATCTCACCGGACAGGGTACAGTCCTGACTTTC; CDR3aa: CATSRDLTGQGTVLTF
v_gene: TRBV9; j_gene: TRBJ1-2; abundance: -; d_gene: -; CDR3nt: TGTGCCAGCAGCGCCGGAGGCAGGAACTATGGCTACACCTTC; CDR3aa: CASSAGGRNYGYTF
v_gene: TRBV19; j_gene: TRBJ1-1; abundance: -; d_gene: TRBD1; CDR3nt: TGTGCCAGTAGTATCGTTCCCGGACAGGGGTACACTGAAGCTTTCTTT; CDR3aa: CASSIVPGQGYTEAFF
v_gene: TRBV6-5; j_gene: TRBJ1-4; abundance: few; d_gene: TRBD1; CDR3nt: TGTGCCAGCAGTTACTCGATACAGGGGAAAGAAAAACTGTTTTTT; CDR3aa: CASSYSIQGKEKLFF
v_gene: TRBV9; j_gene: TRBJ2-5; abundance: -; d_gene: -; CDR3nt: TGTGCCAGCAGCCGTTCCCTCCAAGAGACCCAGTACTTC; CDR3aa: CASSRSLQETQYF
v_gene: TRBV7-3; j_gene: TRBJ1-2; abundance: -; d_gene: TRBD1; CDR3nt: TGTGCCAGCAGTCGGACAGGGGTTGGTGGCTACACCTTC; CDR3aa: CASSRTGVGGYTF
v_gene: TRBV11-2; j_gene: TRBJ2-7; abundance: -; d_gene: -; CDR3nt: TGTGCCAGCAGCCCAAGCACAGGGTATAGCTCCCTTAAAAAGCAGTACTTC; CDR3aa: CASSPSTGYSSLKKQYF
v_gene: TRBV3-1/TRBV3-2; j_gene: TRBJ1-5; abundance: -; d_gene: -; CDR3nt: TGTGCCAGCAGCTACCGACTGACAGAATTTCATCAGCCCCAGCATTTT; CDR3aa: CASSYRLTEFHQPQHF
v_gene: TRBV3-1/TRBV3-2; j_gene: TRBJ2-7; abundance: -; d_gene: TRBD2; CDR3nt: TGTGCCAGCAGCCAAGCTCCCCCGGGACTAGCTTCCGAGCAGTACTTC; CDR3aa: CASSQAPPGLASEQYF
v_gene: TRBV5-1; j_gene: TRBJ2-1; abundance: -; d_gene: TRBD2; CDR3nt: TGCGCCAGCAGCTTGGAAGCGGGGGGGACTGAGCAGTTCTTC; CDR3aa: CASSLEAGGTEQFF
v_gene: TRBV7-6; j_gene: TRBJ2-3; abundance: -; d_gene: -; CDR3nt: TGTGCCAGCAGCTTGCTTCTTGCGGATACGCAGTATTTT; CDR3aa: CASSLLLADTQYF
v_gene: TRBV6-6; j_gene: TRBJ1-2; abundance: -; d_gene: -; CDR3nt: TGTGCCAGCAGTCCCAGTCCCCGTACGACAGGATCGGGTGGCTACACCTTC; CDR3aa: CASSPSPRTTGSGGYTF
v_gene: TRBV9; j_gene: TRBJ2-6; abundance: once; d_gene: -; CDR3nt: TGTGCCAGCAGCTCCATCGGGGCTGGGGCCAACGTCCTGACTTTC; CDR3aa: CASSSIGAGANVLTF
v_gene: TRBV18; j_gene: TRBJ2-7; abundance: -; d_gene: TRBD1; CDR3nt: TGTGCCAGCTCACCCCCGGGGACAGGGAGGAAGTACGAGCAGTACTTC; CDR3aa: CASSPPGTGRKYEQYF
v_gene: TRBV30; j_gene: TRBJ2-7; abundance: -; d_gene: -; CDR3nt: TGTGCCTGGGGGGCGGTCCCGTACGAGCAGTACTTC; CDR3aa: CAWGAVPYEQYF
v_gene: TRBV7-9; j_gene: TRBJ2-1; abundance: once; d_gene: -; CDR3nt: TGTGCCAGCAGCTTAGTACTGACCCAGTGGAGGGAAAAACTGTTCTTC; CDR3aa: CASSLVLTQWREKLFF
v_gene: TRBV18; j_gene: TRBJ2-5; abundance: -; d_gene: -; CDR3nt: TGTGCCAGCTCACCAGGACTCTCGGAAGAGACCCAGTACTTC; CDR3aa: CASSPGLSEETQYF
v_gene: TRBV7-9; j_gene: TRBJ1-6; abundance: -; d_gene: TRBD1; CDR3nt: TGTGCCAGCAGCGCCCGGGACAGGGGATACTCACCCCTCCACTTT; CDR3aa: CASSARDRGYSPLHF
v_gene: TRBV29-1; j_gene: TRBJ1-2; abundance: -; d_gene: -; CDR3nt: TGCAGCGTTGAAGATCGGGATAACTATGGCTACACCTTC; CDR3aa: CSVEDRDNYGYTF
v_gene: TRBV12-3/TRBV12-4; j_gene: TRBJ2-5; abundance: -; d_gene: TRBD1; CDR3nt: TGTGCCAGCAGTCTCACAGGGGGCGAGACCCAGTACTTC; CDR3aa: CASSLTGGETQYF
v_gene: TRBV5-1; j_gene: TRBJ2-1; abundance: -; d_gene: -; CDR3nt: TGCGCCAGCAGCCCGGTCATTGGCGGGGCTGACAATGAGCAGTTCTTC; CDR3aa: CASSPVIGGADNEQFF
v_gene: TRBV28; j_gene: TRBJ2-7; abundance: -; d_gene: -; CDR3nt: TGTGCCAGCAGTTTTCCTCCCTACGAGCAGTACTTC; CDR3aa: CASSFPPYEQYF
v_gene: TRBV12-3/TRBV12-4; j_gene: TRBJ2-2; abundance: -; d_gene: -; CDR3nt: TGTGCCAGCAGTTTCTCAGAAACCGGGGAGCTGTTTTTT; CDR3aa: CASSFSETGELFF
v_gene: TRBV12-5; j_gene: TRBJ2-3; abundance: -; d_gene: -; CDR3nt: TGTGCTAGTGAACTTGGAGGGGCAGATACGCAGTATTTT; CDR3aa: CASELGGADTQYF
v_gene: TRBV30; j_gene: TRBJ1-6; abundance: -; d_gene: TRBD1; CDR3nt: TGTGCCTGGAGCCGGACAGGCGCCACGAATTCACCCCTCCACTTT; CDR3aa: CAWSRTGATNSPLHF
v_gene: TRBV3-1/TRBV3-2; j_gene: TRBJ2-7; abundance: -; d_gene: TRBD2; CDR3nt: TGTGCCAGCAGTCCGACTAGCGGGGAATACGAGCAGTACTTC; CDR3aa: CASSPTSGEYEQYF
v_gene: TRBV5-6; j_gene: TRBJ1-5; abundance: -; d_gene: -; CDR3nt: TGTGCCAGCAGCGAGACAGGAACCAATCAACCCCAGCATTTT; CDR3aa: CASSETGTNQPQHF
v_gene: TRBV5-1; j_gene: TRBJ1-5; abundance: -; d_gene: -; CDR3nt: TGCGCCAGCAGCTTGGGGGAGGGGAATCAGCCCCAGCATTTT; CDR3aa: CASSLGEGNQPQHF
v_gene: TRBV3-1/TRBV3-2; j_gene: TRBJ1-5; abundance: -; d_gene: -; CDR3nt: TGTGCCAGCAGCCAACAGATCAATCAGCCCCAGCATTTT; CDR3aa: CASSQQINQPQHF
v_gene: TRBV11-2; j_gene: TRBJ2-1; abundance: few; d_gene: -; CDR3nt: TGTGCCAGCAGCGGAGACGGCGGGGTCTACAATGAGCAGTTCTTC; CDR3aa: CASSGDGGVYNEQFF